The clone carrying this TCR beta chain was counted once. The antigen is not known. The record originates from a study of radiotherapy plus CTLA-4 blockade in lung cancer. At the level of the study: Objective responses were observed in 15% to 20% of patients, and disease control was achieved by about 30%.

Findings and caveats of the study: Alongside interferon-beta, early blood T cell clone dynamics were reportedly the best predictor of response. Radiotherapy was combined with ipilimumab, and tumor-derived TCR clones then expanded in blood.

Data came from immunoSEQ multiplex PCR; TCRdb stores just in-frame clones and leaves some out. The table records 50,000 or so clones, approximately 76% of them present only once. The study treated chemo-refractory metastatic non-small-cell lung cancer patients with focal radiation plus ipilimumab CTLA-4 blockade. Source: peripheral blood, taken from a patient treated with radiotherapy plus ipilimumab. The TCR was taken from a human donor with non-small cell lung cancer who had stable disease on radiotherapy plus ipilimumab.

CDR3 loop: CASSSGVINTGELFF. CDR3 sequence (DNA): TGTGCCAGCAGCTCGGGGGTTATAAACACCGGGGAGCTGTTTTTT. This chain connects TRBV5-4 to TRBJ2-2; a possible D gene is TRBD2 (6 bases). The length of the CDR3 is 15 residues. From germline, CDR1 is SGHNT and CDR2 YYREEE (reference sequence). Deletions cut 3 bases from V and 2 bases from J, with 11 bases between.